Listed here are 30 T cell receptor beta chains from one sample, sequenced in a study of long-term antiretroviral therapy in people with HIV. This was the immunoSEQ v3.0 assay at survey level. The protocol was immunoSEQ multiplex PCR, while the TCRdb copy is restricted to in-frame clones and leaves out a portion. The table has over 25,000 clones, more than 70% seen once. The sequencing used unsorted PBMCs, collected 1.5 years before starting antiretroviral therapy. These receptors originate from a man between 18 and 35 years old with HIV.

CDR3 DNA: TGCGCCAGCAGCCTATCGGGACAGTACTACGAGCAGTACTTC. It specifies CASSLSGQYYEQYF. V gene TRBV5-1 combines with J gene TRBJ2-7, with 7 bases fitting TRBD1. The length of the CDR3 is 14 residues. Looked up from germline, CDR1 is SGHRS and CDR2 is YFSETQ. The V and J ends lost 4 bases and 3 bases, in that order; junction bases with no gene match: 7.

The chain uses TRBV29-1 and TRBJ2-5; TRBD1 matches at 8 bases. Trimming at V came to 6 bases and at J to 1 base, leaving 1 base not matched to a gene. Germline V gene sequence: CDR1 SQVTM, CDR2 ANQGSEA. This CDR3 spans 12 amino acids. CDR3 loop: CSVQGAQETQYF. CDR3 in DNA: TGCAGCGTGCAGGGGGCCCAAGAGACCCAGTACTTC.

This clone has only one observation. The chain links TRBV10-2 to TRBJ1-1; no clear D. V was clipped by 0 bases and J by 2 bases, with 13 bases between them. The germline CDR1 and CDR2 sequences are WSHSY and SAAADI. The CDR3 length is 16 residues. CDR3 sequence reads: CASSESTRAFNTEAFF. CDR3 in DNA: TGCGCCAGCAGTGAGTCGACAAGGGCTTTTAACACTGAAGCTTTCTTT.

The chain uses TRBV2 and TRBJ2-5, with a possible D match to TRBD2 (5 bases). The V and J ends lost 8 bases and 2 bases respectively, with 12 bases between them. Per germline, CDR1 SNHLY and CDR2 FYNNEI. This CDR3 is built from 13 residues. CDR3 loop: CASGVDYQETQYF. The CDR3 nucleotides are TGTGCCAGCGGGGTCGACTATCAAGAGACCCAGTACTTC.

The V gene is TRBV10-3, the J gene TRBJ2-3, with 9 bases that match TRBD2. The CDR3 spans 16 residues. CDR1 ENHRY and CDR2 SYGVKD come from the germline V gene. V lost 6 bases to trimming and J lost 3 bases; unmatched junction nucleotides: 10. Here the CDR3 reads CAISPRSGRDTDTQYF. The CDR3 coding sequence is TGTGCCATCAGCCCCCGTAGCGGGAGAGATACAGATACGCAGTATTTT.

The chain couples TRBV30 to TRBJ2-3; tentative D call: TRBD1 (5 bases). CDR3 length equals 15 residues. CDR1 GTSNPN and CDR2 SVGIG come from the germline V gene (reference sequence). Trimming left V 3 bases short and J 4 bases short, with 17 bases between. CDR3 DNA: TGTGCCTGGAGCTCCCTTAGGGGTCGAGCAGATACGCAGTATTTT. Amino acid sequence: CAWSSLRGRADTQYF.

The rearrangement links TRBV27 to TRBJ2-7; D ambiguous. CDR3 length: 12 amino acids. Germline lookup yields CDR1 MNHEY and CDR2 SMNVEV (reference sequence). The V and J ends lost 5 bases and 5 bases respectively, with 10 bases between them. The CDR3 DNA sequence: TGTGCCAGCAGTCAGACGGGTCACGAGCAGTACTTC. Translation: CASSQTGHEQYF.

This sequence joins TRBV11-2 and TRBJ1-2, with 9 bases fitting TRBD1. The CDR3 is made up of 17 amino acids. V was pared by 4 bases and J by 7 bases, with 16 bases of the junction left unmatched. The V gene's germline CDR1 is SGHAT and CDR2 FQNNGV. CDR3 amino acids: CASSSPQTGGMGSGYTF. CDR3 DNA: TGTGCCAGCAGCTCCCCCCAGACAGGGGGGATGGGGAGTGGCTACACCTTC.

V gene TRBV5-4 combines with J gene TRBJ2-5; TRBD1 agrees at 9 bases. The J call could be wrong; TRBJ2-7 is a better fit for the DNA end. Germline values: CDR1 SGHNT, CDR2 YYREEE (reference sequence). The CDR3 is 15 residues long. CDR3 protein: CASSLASTGGYEQYF. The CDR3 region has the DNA TGTGCCAGCAGCTTGGCCTCGACAGGGGGCTACGAGCAGTACTTC.

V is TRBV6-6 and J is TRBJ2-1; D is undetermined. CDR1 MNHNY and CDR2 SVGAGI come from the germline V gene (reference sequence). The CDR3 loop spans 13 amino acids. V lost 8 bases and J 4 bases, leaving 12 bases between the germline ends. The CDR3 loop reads CASQDTLYNEQFF. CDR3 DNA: TGTGCCAGCCAGGATACCCTATACAATGAGCAGTTCTTC.

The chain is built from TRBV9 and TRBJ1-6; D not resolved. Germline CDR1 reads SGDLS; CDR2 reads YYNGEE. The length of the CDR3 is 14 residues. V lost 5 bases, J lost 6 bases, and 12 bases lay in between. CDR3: CASRTEGGNSPLHF. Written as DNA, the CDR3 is TGTGCCAGCAGGACCGAGGGAGGTAATTCACCCCTCCACTTT.

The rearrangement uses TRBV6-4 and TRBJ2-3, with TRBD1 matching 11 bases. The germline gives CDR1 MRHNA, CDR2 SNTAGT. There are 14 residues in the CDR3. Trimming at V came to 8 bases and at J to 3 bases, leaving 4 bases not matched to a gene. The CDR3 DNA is TGTGCCAGCGCCGGGACAGGGGGAACAGATACGCAGTATTTT. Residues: CASAGTGGTDTQYF.

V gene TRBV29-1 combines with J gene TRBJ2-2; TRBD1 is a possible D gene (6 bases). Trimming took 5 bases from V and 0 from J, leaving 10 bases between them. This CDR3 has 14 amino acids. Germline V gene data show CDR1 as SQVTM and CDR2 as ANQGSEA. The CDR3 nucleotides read TGCAGCGTTTACAGGGTTTCGAACACCGGGGAGCTGTTTTTT. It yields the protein CSVYRVSNTGELFF.

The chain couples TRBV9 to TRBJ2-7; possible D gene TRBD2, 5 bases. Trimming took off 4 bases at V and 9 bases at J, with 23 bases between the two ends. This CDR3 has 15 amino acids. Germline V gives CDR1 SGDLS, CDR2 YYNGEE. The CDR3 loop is CASSYDRTLNNGQYF. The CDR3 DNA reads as TGTGCCAGCAGCTATGACCGGACTCTTAATAATGGGCAGTACTTC. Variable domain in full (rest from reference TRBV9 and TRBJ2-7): DSGVTQTPKHLITATGQRVTLRCSPRSGDLSVYWYQQSLDQGLQFLIQYYNGEERAKGNILERFSAQQFPDLHSELNLSSLELGDSALYFCASSYDRTLNNGQYFGPGTRLTVT.

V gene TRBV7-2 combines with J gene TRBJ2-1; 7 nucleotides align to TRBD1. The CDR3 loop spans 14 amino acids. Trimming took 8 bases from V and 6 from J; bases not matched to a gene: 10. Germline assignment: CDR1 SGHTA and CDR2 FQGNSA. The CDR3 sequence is CASGLMGTVNEQFF. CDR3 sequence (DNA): TGTGCCAGCGGTCTTATGGGGACAGTCAATGAGCAGTTCTTC.

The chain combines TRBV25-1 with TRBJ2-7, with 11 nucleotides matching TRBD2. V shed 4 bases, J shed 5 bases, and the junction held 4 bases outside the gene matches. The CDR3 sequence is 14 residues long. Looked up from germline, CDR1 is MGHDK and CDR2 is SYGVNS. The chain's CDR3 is CASSVAGGPNEQYF. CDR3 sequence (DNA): TGTGCCAGCAGTGTAGCGGGAGGGCCAAACGAGCAGTACTTC.

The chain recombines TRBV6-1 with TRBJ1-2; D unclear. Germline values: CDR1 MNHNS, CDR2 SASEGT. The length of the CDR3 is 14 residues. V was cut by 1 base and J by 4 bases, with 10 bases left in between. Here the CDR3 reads CASSEGSDSYGYTF. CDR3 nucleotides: TGTGCCAGCAGTGAAGGGTCGGACTCCTATGGCTACACCTTC.

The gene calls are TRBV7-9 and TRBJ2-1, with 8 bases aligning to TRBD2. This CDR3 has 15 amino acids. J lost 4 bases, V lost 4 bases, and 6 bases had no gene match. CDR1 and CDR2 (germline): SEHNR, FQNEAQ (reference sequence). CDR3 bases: TGTGCCAGCAGCTCTACTAGCGGAAGATACAATGAGCAGTTCTTC. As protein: CASSSTSGRYNEQFF.

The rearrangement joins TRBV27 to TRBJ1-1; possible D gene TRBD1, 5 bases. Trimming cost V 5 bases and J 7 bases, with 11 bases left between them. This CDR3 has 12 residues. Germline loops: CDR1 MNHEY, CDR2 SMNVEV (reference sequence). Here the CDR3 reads CASSTQGFEAFF. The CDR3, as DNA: TGTGCCAGCAGTACTCAGGGCTTTGAAGCTTTCTTT.

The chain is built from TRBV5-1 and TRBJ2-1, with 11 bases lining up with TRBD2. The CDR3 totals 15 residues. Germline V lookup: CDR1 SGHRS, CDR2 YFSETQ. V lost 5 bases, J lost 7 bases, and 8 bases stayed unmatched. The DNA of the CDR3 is TGCGCCAGCAGGACTAGCGGGACCCCGGAGAATGAGCAGTTCTTC. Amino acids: CASRTSGTPENEQFF.

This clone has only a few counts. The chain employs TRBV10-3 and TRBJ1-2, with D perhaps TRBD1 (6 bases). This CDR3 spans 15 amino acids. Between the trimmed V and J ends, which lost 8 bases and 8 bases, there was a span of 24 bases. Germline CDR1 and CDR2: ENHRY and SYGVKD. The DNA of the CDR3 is TGTGCCATCCTCAAAACAGGGCGACCGGGGGTAGGCTACACCTTC. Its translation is CAILKTGRPGVGYTF.

CDR3 bases: TGTGCCAGCTCACCCAACCACGCAGATACGCAGTATTTT. Translation: CASSPNHADTQYF. The chain carries TRBV18 and TRBJ2-3; D gene uncertain. Trimming shortened V by 3 bases and J by 4 bases, and 8 bases separated the two germline ends. The CDR3 is 13 amino acids. Germline V gives CDR1 KGHSH, CDR2 LQKENI.

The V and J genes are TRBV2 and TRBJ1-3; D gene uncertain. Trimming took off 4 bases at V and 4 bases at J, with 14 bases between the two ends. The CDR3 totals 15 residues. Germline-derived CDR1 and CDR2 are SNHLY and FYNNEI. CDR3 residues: CASSGESAFGNTIYF. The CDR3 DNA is TGTGCCAGCAGTGGGGAGAGCGCGTTCGGAAACACCATATATTTT.

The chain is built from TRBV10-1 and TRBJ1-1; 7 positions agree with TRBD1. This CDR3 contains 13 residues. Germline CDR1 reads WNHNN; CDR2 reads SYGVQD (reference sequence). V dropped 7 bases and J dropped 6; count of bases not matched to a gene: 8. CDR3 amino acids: CASIQGTTPEAFF. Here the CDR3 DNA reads TGCGCCAGCATACAGGGGACCACACCTGAAGCTTTCTTT.

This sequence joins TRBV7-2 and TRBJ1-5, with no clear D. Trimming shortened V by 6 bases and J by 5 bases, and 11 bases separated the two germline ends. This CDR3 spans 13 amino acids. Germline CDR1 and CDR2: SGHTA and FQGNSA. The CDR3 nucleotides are TGTGCCAGCAGTCCTGACACCGATCAGCCCCAGCATTTT. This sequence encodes CASSPDTDQPQHF.

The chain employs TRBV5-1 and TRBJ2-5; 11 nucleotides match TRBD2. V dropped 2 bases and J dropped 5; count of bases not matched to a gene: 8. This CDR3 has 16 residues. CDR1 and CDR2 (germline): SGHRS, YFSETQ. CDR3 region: CASSFGVAGGRETQYF. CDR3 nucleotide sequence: TGCGCCAGCAGCTTTGGAGTAGCGGGGGGGAGGGAGACCCAGTACTTC.

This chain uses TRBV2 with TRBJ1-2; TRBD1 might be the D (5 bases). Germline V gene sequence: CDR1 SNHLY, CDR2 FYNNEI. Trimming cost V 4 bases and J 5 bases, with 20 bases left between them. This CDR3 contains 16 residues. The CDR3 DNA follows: TGTGCCAGCAGTGTGTCGGTTTTGGGGGGGAGTTATGGCTACACCTTC. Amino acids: CASSVSVLGGSYGYTF.

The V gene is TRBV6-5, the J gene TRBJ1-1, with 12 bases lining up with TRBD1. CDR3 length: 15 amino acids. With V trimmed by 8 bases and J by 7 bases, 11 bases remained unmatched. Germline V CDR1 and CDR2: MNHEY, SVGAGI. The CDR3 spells CASEGQGAQRGEAFF. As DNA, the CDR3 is TGTGCCAGCGAGGGACAGGGGGCGCAAAGAGGTGAAGCTTTCTTT.

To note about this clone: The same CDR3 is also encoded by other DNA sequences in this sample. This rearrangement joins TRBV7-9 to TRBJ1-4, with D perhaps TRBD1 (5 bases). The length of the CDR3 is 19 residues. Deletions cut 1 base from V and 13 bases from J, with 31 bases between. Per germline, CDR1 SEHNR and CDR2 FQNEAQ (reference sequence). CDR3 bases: TGTGCCAGCAGCTTAGGTGGAGGAACGAATCAGGGTTTTACTCGTGGACTGTTTTTT. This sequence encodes CASSLGGGTNQGFTRGLFF.

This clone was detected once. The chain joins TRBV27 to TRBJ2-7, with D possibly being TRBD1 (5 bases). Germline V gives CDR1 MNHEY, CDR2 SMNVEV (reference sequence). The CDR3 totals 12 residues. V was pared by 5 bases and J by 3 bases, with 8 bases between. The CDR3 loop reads CASSGQGYEQYF. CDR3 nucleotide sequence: TGTGCCAGCAGTGGCCAGGGCTACGAGCAGTACTTC.